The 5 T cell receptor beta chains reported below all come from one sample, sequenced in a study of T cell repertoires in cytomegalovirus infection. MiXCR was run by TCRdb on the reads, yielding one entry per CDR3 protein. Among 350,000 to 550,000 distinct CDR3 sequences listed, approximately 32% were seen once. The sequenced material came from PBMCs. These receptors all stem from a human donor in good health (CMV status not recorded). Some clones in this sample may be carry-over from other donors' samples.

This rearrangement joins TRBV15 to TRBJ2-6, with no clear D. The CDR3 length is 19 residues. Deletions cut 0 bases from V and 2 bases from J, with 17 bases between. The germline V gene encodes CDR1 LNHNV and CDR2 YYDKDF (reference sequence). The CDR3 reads CATSRDRKERTAGANVLTF. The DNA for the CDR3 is TGTGCCACCAGCAGAGATCGGAAGGAACGGACCGCTGGGGCCAACGTCCTGACTTTC.

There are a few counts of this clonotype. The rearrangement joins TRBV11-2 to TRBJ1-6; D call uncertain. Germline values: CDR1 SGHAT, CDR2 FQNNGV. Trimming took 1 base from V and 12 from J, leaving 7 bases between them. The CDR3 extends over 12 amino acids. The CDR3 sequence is CASSLVGEPLHF. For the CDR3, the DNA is TGTGCCAGCAGCTTAGTTGGAGAACCCCTCCACTTT.

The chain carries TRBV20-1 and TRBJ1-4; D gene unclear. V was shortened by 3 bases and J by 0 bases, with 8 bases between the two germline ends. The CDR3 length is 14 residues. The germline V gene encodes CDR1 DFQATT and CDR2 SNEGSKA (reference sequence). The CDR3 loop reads CSAREFSTNEKLFF. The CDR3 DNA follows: TGCAGTGCTAGGGAGTTCTCAACTAATGAAAAACTGTTTTTT.

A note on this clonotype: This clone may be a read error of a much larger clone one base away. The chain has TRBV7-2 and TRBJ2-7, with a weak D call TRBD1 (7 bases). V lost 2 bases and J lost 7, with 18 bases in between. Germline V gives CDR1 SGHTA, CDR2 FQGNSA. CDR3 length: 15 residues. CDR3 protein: CASSLNAGLRGEQYF. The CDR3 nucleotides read TGTGCCAGCAGCTTAAATGCGGGACTCAGGGGGGAGCAGTACTTC.

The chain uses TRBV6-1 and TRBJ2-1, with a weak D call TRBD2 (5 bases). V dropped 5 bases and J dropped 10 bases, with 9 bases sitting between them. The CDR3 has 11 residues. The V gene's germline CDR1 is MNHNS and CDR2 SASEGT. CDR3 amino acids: CASSPWREQFF. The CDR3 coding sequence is TGTGCCAGCAGTCCCTGGAGGGAGCAGTTCTTC.